This T cell receptor (beta chain) was sequenced during a study of blood T cell repertoires in COVID-19. About the research overall: Collection of acute and convalescent COVID-19 samples took place in the United States, Italy and Spain.

Clones were read by immunoSEQ multiplex PCR, and TCRdb kept only the in-frame ones, dropping some. The table has about 160,000 clones, around 79% seen once; the top ten hold approximately 7.7%. V trimming: 2 bases; J trimming: 2 bases; junction bases outside the gene matches: 7. CDR3 length: 16 amino acids. Germline V CDR1 and CDR2: MDHEN, SYDVKM. During active infection, Seattle patients enrolled and were then monitored through disease. The genes are TRBV28 and TRBJ2-5, with TRBD2 matching 8 bases. The clonotype comes from a woman aged 60 to 75 with COVID-19, enrolled during active disease. The sample consisted of peripheral blood. The CDR3 nucleotides read TGTGCCAGCAGTTTAGGTCGCGGGGGGAATCAAGAGACCCAGTACTTC. Encoded protein: CASSLGRGGNQETQYF.